A selection of T cell receptor beta chains follows, all from one sample in a study of OX40 agonist ivuxolimab in advanced cancers. Using immunoSEQ multiplex PCR, the repertoire was profiled, and TCRdb retains in-frame clones only, with some absent. Here the sample spans tens of thousands of clones, 75% to 90% being singletons. Sequencing used CD4+ or CD8+ T cells sorted from blood, obtained in a trial of the OX40 agonist ivuxolimab. Receptors originate from an adult with an advanced solid tumor such as melanoma, head and neck, liver or kidney cancer. CDR3s include the opening cysteine and the closing phenylalanine or tryptophan. Each record gives: D gene, V gene, clone size, J gene, CDR3 DNA, CDR3 protein. A D gene is named only where the DNA matches it firmly. Clone sizes are given selectively: once, few, many, or a class where the clone is expanded.

d_call: TRBD1; v_call: TRBV6-5; clone_size: NA; j_call: TRBJ2-2; cdr3_nt: TGTGCCAGCAGTTACTCTACGGGACAGGGTATCGGGGAGCTGTTTTTT; cdr3_aa: CASSYSTGQGIGELFF
d_call: TRBD1; v_call: TRBV5-4; clone_size: NA; j_call: TRBJ2-7; cdr3_nt: TGTGCCAGCAGCCCCGGGACAGGGGCATCCTACGAGCAGTACTTC; cdr3_aa: CASSPGTGASYEQYF
d_call: NA; v_call: TRBV10-2; clone_size: few; j_call: TRBJ1-6; cdr3_nt: TGCGCCAGCAGGGACGGAAGTAGTTCACCCCTCCACTTT; cdr3_aa: CASRDGSSSPLHF
d_call: NA; v_call: TRBV27; clone_size: NA; j_call: TRBJ2-3; cdr3_nt: TGTGCCTCCCTTCAGACCTCCGGCGGTCCAGATACGCAGTATTTT; cdr3_aa: CASLQTSGGPDTQYF
d_call: TRBD1; v_call: TRBV29-1; clone_size: NA; j_call: TRBJ2-3; cdr3_nt: TGCAGCGTAAGGGACAGGGATACGCAGTATTTT; cdr3_aa: CSVRDRDTQYF
d_call: NA; v_call: TRBV27; clone_size: NA; j_call: TRBJ1-5; cdr3_nt: TGTGCCAGCAGTTTATCGAGTCCGACAGGTCGATATAGCAATCAGCCCCAGCATTTT; cdr3_aa: CASSLSSPTGRYSNQPQHF
d_call: NA; v_call: TRBV29-1; clone_size: NA; j_call: TRBJ2-7; cdr3_nt: TGCAGCGTTCTATTCTCCTACGAGCAGTACTTC; cdr3_aa: CSVLFSYEQYF
d_call: TRBD2; v_call: TRBV27; clone_size: once; j_call: TRBJ2-1; cdr3_nt: TGTGCCAGCAGTTTATGGACTAGACAAGCGTACAATGAGCAGTTCTTC; cdr3_aa: CASSLWTRQAYNEQFF
d_call: NA; v_call: TRBV11-2; clone_size: NA; j_call: TRBJ1-4; cdr3_nt: TGTGCCAGCAGCTTAGGGGATCGGGTGTGGTATAATGAAAAACTGTTTTTT; cdr3_aa: CASSLGDRVWYNEKLFF
d_call: NA; v_call: TRBV5-1; clone_size: NA; j_call: TRBJ2-7; cdr3_nt: TGCGCCAGCAGCCAACTACAGGGCTCCTACGAGCAGTACTTC; cdr3_aa: CASSQLQGSYEQYF
d_call: TRBD2; v_call: TRBV11-2; clone_size: NA; j_call: TRBJ2-5; cdr3_nt: TGTGCCAGCAGCTCGCGTCGGGGGGGGGCCCGGGAGACCCAGTACTTC; cdr3_aa: CASSSRRGGARETQYF
d_call: NA; v_call: TRBV4-1; clone_size: NA; j_call: TRBJ2-7; cdr3_nt: TGCGCCAGCAGCCAAGAACTTCGTTACGAGCAGTACTTC; cdr3_aa: CASSQELRYEQYF
d_call: TRBD1; v_call: TRBV27; clone_size: NA; j_call: TRBJ1-2; cdr3_nt: TGTGCCAGCAGTTCAGGGGGGCGAAACTATGGCTACACCTTC; cdr3_aa: CASSSGGRNYGYTF
d_call: NA; v_call: TRBV9; clone_size: NA; j_call: TRBJ1-5; cdr3_nt: TGTGCCAGCAGCGTAGCTAACAATCAGCCCCAGCATTTT; cdr3_aa: CASSVANNQPQHF
d_call: NA; v_call: TRBV28; clone_size: NA; j_call: TRBJ1-5; cdr3_nt: TGTGCCAGCAGTACACCCGGGACAAACAATCAGCCCCAGCATTTT; cdr3_aa: CASSTPGTNNQPQHF
d_call: NA; v_call: TRBV19; clone_size: once; j_call: TRBJ2-5; cdr3_nt: TGTGCCAGTAGCCTCATGGACAGTTTCAAGGAGACCCAGTACTTC; cdr3_aa: CASSLMDSFKETQYF
d_call: NA; v_call: TRBV5-4; clone_size: NA; j_call: TRBJ2-2; cdr3_nt: TGTGCCAGCAGCGAAACCCCCGAGGGCACCGGGGAGCTGTTTTTT; cdr3_aa: CASSETPEGTGELFF
d_call: NA; v_call: TRBV4-1; clone_size: NA; j_call: TRBJ2-3; cdr3_nt: TGCGCCAGCAGCCCTGGGCGAGTAGATACGCAGTATTTT; cdr3_aa: CASSPGRVDTQYF
d_call: NA; v_call: TRBV28; clone_size: NA; j_call: TRBJ1-4; cdr3_nt: TGTGCCAGCAGTTTTCGGCGGGCAACTAATGAAAAACTGTTTTTT; cdr3_aa: CASSFRRATNEKLFF
d_call: NA; v_call: TRBV27; clone_size: NA; j_call: TRBJ1-1; cdr3_nt: TGTGCCAGCAGTTTAGCAGGTATGAACACTGAAGCTTTCTTT; cdr3_aa: CASSLAGMNTEAFF
d_call: NA; v_call: TRBV19; clone_size: NA; j_call: TRBJ1-5; cdr3_nt: TGTGCCAGTAGTATAGTACCGGGCCTACTTAGCAATCAGCCCCAGCATTTT; cdr3_aa: CASSIVPGLLSNQPQHF
d_call: TRBD2; v_call: TRBV11-2; clone_size: NA; j_call: TRBJ2-7; cdr3_nt: TGTGCCAGCAGCCTAGGCCCTAGCGGGAGCTACGAGCAGTACTTC; cdr3_aa: CASSLGPSGSYEQYF
d_call: TRBD2; v_call: TRBV9; clone_size: NA; j_call: TRBJ2-3; cdr3_nt: TGTGCCAGCAGCTCCCCGCTAGCGGGAGTTAGCACAGATACGCAGTATTTT; cdr3_aa: CASSSPLAGVSTDTQYF
d_call: TRBD1; v_call: TRBV6-5; clone_size: NA; j_call: TRBJ2-7; cdr3_nt: TGTGCCAGCAGTTATTACCCGACAGGGGGCAACGAGCAGTACTTC; cdr3_aa: CASSYYPTGGNEQYF
d_call: TRBD2; v_call: TRBV7-2; clone_size: NA; j_call: TRBJ2-7; cdr3_nt: TGTGCCAGCAGTCCCTTGGCGGGGGGGGCTTACGAGCAGTACTTC; cdr3_aa: CASSPLAGGAYEQYF
d_call: NA; v_call: TRBV15; clone_size: NA; j_call: TRBJ2-7; cdr3_nt: TGTGCCACCAGCAGACCTTTTCTCGCCATGGACTACGAGCAGTACTTC; cdr3_aa: CATSRPFLAMDYEQYF
d_call: TRBD1; v_call: TRBV5-1; clone_size: NA; j_call: TRBJ2-7; cdr3_nt: TGCGCCAGCAGCTGGACAGGACGCGAGCAGTACTTC; cdr3_aa: CASSWTGREQYF
d_call: NA; v_call: TRBV30; clone_size: NA; j_call: TRBJ1-4; cdr3_nt: TGTGCCTGGAAACCCAGTAATGAAAAACTGTTTTTT; cdr3_aa: CAWKPSNEKLFF
d_call: NA; v_call: TRBV27; clone_size: NA; j_call: TRBJ2-3; cdr3_nt: TGTGCCAGCAGTTATTGGGGAGGGGGAGAGAAGTATTTT; cdr3_aa: CASSYWGGGEKYF
d_call: TRBD1; v_call: TRBV5-4; clone_size: NA; j_call: TRBJ2-5; cdr3_nt: TGTGCCAGCAGTTTAAGGACAGGGGGTACAGAGACCCAGTACTTC; cdr3_aa: CASSLRTGGTETQYF
d_call: NA; v_call: TRBV4-1; clone_size: once; j_call: TRBJ2-7; cdr3_nt: TGCGCCAGCAGCCAGCAACCGACGGGCTCCTACGAGCAGTACTTC; cdr3_aa: CASSQQPTGSYEQYF
d_call: NA; v_call: TRBV4-1; clone_size: once; j_call: TRBJ2-7; cdr3_nt: TGCGCCAGCGGTCAGGGACCGTCCTACGAGCAGTACTTC; cdr3_aa: CASGQGPSYEQYF
d_call: NA; v_call: TRBV5-1; clone_size: NA; j_call: TRBJ2-7; cdr3_nt: TGCGCCAGCAGGGGCAGTTCCTACGAGCAGTACTTC; cdr3_aa: CASRGSSYEQYF
d_call: NA; v_call: TRBV27; clone_size: NA; j_call: TRBJ1-1; cdr3_nt: TGTGCCAGCCAGGGAGGCGGGCCTGAAGCTTTCTTT; cdr3_aa: CASQGGGPEAFF
d_call: NA; v_call: TRBV19; clone_size: NA; j_call: TRBJ2-2; cdr3_nt: TGTGCCAGTAGTATGGGGGTGCTCGGGGAGCTGTTTTTT; cdr3_aa: CASSMGVLGELFF
d_call: NA; v_call: TRBV2; clone_size: NA; j_call: TRBJ2-3; cdr3_nt: TGTGCCAGCAGTGCGCAGGACGGGGAGTCAGATACGCAGTATTTT; cdr3_aa: CASSAQDGESDTQYF
d_call: NA; v_call: TRBV7-9; clone_size: NA; j_call: TRBJ2-7; cdr3_nt: TGTGCCAGCAGCTTCCACAGTACGGCGGAGTTGGTCTACGAGCAGTACTTC; cdr3_aa: CASSFHSTAELVYEQYF
d_call: TRBD1; v_call: TRBV5-1; clone_size: NA; j_call: TRBJ2-3; cdr3_nt: TGCGCCAGCAGCCCGGACAGGGGCACAGATACGCAGTATTTT; cdr3_aa: CASSPDRGTDTQYF
d_call: NA; v_call: TRBV10-3; clone_size: NA; j_call: TRBJ2-3; cdr3_nt: TGTGCCATCAGTGGGACGAGGGGAGGCACAGATACGCAGTATTTT; cdr3_aa: CAISGTRGGTDTQYF
d_call: NA; v_call: TRBV29-1; clone_size: NA; j_call: TRBJ1-2; cdr3_nt: TGCAGCGTTGATGAGGGGATCGACTATGGCTACACCTTC; cdr3_aa: CSVDEGIDYGYTF
d_call: TRBD1; v_call: TRBV7-3; clone_size: NA; j_call: TRBJ2-2; cdr3_nt: TGTGCCAGCAGCTACGGACAGGACCGGGAGCTGTTTTTT; cdr3_aa: CASSYGQDRELFF
d_call: TRBD1; v_call: TRBV27; clone_size: NA; j_call: TRBJ2-6; cdr3_nt: TGTGCCAGCAGTTCCGACACGCCGGGACAGGGGGCTCCCGGGGCCAACGTCCTGACTTTC; cdr3_aa: CASSSDTPGQGAPGANVLTF
d_call: TRBD1; v_call: TRBV14; clone_size: once; j_call: TRBJ2-5; cdr3_nt: TGTGCCAGCAGCCAAGGACAGGGGGCTAGGGAGACCCAGTACTTC; cdr3_aa: CASSQGQGARETQYF
d_call: NA; v_call: TRBV27; clone_size: NA; j_call: TRBJ2-7; cdr3_nt: TGTGCCAGCAGTTATCGGGTCCCCTACGAGCAGTACTTC; cdr3_aa: CASSYRVPYEQYF
d_call: NA; v_call: TRBV9; clone_size: NA; j_call: TRBJ2-1; cdr3_nt: TGTGCCAGCAGCGTAGGGGACGGCTACAATGAGCAGTTCTTC; cdr3_aa: CASSVGDGYNEQFF
d_call: NA; v_call: TRBV6-1; clone_size: NA; j_call: TRBJ2-1; cdr3_nt: TGTGCCAGCAGTGAAGCCCGGGCAGGGGGGGGCGATGAGCAGTTCTTC; cdr3_aa: CASSEARAGGGDEQFF
d_call: TRBD2; v_call: TRBV5-1; clone_size: once; j_call: TRBJ2-7; cdr3_nt: TGCGCCAGCTATTCTCCGGGACTAGAATACGAGCAGTACTTC; cdr3_aa: CASYSPGLEYEQYF
d_call: NA; v_call: TRBV10-3; clone_size: NA; j_call: TRBJ1-6; cdr3_nt: TGTGCCATCAGTGAGAAGAAAAGCTATAATTCACCCCTCCACTTT; cdr3_aa: CAISEKKSYNSPLHF
d_call: NA; v_call: TRBV10-2; clone_size: NA; j_call: TRBJ2-7; cdr3_nt: TGCGCCAGCGCCCTTGGGTGGGAGCAGTACTTC; cdr3_aa: CASALGWEQYF
d_call: TRBD2; v_call: TRBV27; clone_size: once; j_call: TRBJ2-7; cdr3_nt: TGTGCCAGCAGTCCACCTAGCGGTCCCTACGAGCAGTACTTC; cdr3_aa: CASSPPSGPYEQYF
d_call: TRBD2; v_call: TRBV7-9; clone_size: once; j_call: TRBJ2-7; cdr3_nt: TGTGCCAGCAGTCCAAGGACTAGCTACGAGCAGTACTTC; cdr3_aa: CASSPRTSYEQYF
d_call: NA; v_call: TRBV6-1; clone_size: NA; j_call: TRBJ2-3; cdr3_nt: TGTGCCAGCAGTGAAACCCGTTCTCCCTCTAGCACAGATACGCAGTATTTT; cdr3_aa: CASSETRSPSSTDTQYF
d_call: NA; v_call: TRBV6-1; clone_size: NA; j_call: TRBJ2-1; cdr3_nt: TGTGCCAGCAGTGAAGATGGAAGTAGCGAGACTTACAATGAGCAGTTCTTC; cdr3_aa: CASSEDGSSETYNEQFF
d_call: NA; v_call: TRBV4-1; clone_size: NA; j_call: TRBJ2-7; cdr3_nt: TGCGCCAGCAGCCAGACAGGACTGGGGGCCATCGAGCAGTACTTC; cdr3_aa: CASSQTGLGAIEQYF
d_call: TRBD1; v_call: TRBV19; clone_size: once; j_call: TRBJ1-1; cdr3_nt: TGTGCCAGTAGTATAGACCCCACAGGGGGTAATGCTGAAGCTTTCTTT; cdr3_aa: CASSIDPTGGNAEAFF
d_call: NA; v_call: TRBV27; clone_size: NA; j_call: TRBJ2-7; cdr3_nt: TGTGCCAGCAGTTTCCGGGGGATGAACGAGCAGTACTTC; cdr3_aa: CASSFRGMNEQYF
d_call: TRBD1; v_call: TRBV7-8; clone_size: NA; j_call: TRBJ1-5; cdr3_nt: TGTGCCAGCAGCTCCCGGGACAGAATTTATCAGCCCCAGCATTTT; cdr3_aa: CASSSRDRIYQPQHF